Listed below are T cell receptor beta chains from one sample, sequenced in a study of control samples from healthy donors and cancer patients. Data came from immunoSEQ multiplex PCR; TCRdb stores just in-frame clones and leaves some out. The table records fewer than 200,000 clones, around 96% of them present only once. The sequenced sample consisted of blood. Receptors were obtained from a woman aged 30 to 39 in good health. Each CDR3 is given with its conserved first and last residue. Each record gives: CDR3 DNA, CDR3 protein, CDR3 length, J gene, clone size, D gene, V gene. D genes are given only for firm matches. Clone size is given for some rows only: seen once, a few or many times, or a class if the clone is expanded.

TGTGCCAGCAGCCCTAGAGAGACTGAAGCTTTCTTT	CASSPRETEAFF	12	TRBJ1-1	-	-	TRBV6-6
TGTGCCAGCAGTGACGACATTAGCACCATATATTTT	CASSDDISTIYF	12	TRBJ1-3	once	-	TRBV28
TGTGCCAGCAGCCAAGCGCACTATGGCTACACCTTC	CASSQAHYGYTF	12	TRBJ1-2	-	-	TRBV14
TGTGCCAGCAGCTCTTTAGGGACGGAGAATGAAAAACTGTTTTTT	CASSSLGTENEKLFF	15	TRBJ1-4	-	-	TRBV9
TGTGCCACCAGCAGAGCGGGGGGATCAAACACTGAAGCTTTCTTT	CATSRAGGSNTEAFF	15	TRBJ1-1	-	-	TRBV15
TGTGCCAGCAGCTTAGTTTTCGGACAGGCACTTGTAGACGAGCAGTACTTC	CASSLVFGQALVDEQYF	17	TRBJ2-7	-	TRBD1	TRBV7-9
TGTGCCAGCAGTTTTAGCGACAGGGCCGGCGGGACCCAGTACTTC	CASSFSDRAGGTQYF	15	TRBJ2-5	-	TRBD1	TRBV28
TGTGCCAGCAGGGTACAGGAAAAACTGTTTTTT	CASRVQEKLFF	11	TRBJ1-4	-	-	TRBV2
TGTGCCACCGGGGTGGACCTGGGGACAGATACGCAGTATTTT	CATGVDLGTDTQYF	14	TRBJ2-3	-	-	TRBV7-2
TGTGCCAGCAGTGAGTACTCCCAGGGGGCGCGGGAAAAACTGTTTTTT	CASSEYSQGAREKLFF	16	TRBJ1-4	-	TRBD1	TRBV25-1
TGCGCCAGCAGCTTGATTTCCGGGGAGCTGTTTTTT	CASSLISGELFF	12	TRBJ2-2	-	-	TRBV5-1
TGTGCCAGCGCAAGAGGAGGGGAGCAGTACTTC	CASARGGEQYF	11	TRBJ2-7	-	-	TRBV6-5
TGTGCCAGCAGCTTAGTGTCGCCAGCCTCTGGAAACACCATATATTTT	CASSLVSPASGNTIYF	16	TRBJ1-3	-	-	TRBV7-6
TGTGCCAGCAGCTTGGGCGGCCCTAGTTGGGAGACCCAGTACTTC	CASSLGGPSWETQYF	15	TRBJ2-5	-	-	TRBV7-2
TGTGCCAGCAGTTTTTCAGGGATGGGGCCCCAGCATTTT	CASSFSGMGPQHF	13	TRBJ1-5	-	-	TRBV12-3/TRBV12-4
TGTGCCAGAAGTAATCCTTGGCCCACTCGGGGCTACACCTTC	CARSNPWPTRGYTF	14	TRBJ1-2	-	-	TRBV5-3
TGCAGCGGGGGGGTATTACAGCCCGAGCAGTACTTC	CSGGVLQPEQYF	12	TRBJ2-7	-	-	TRBV29-1
TGTGCCAGCAGCTTAGTACGGGAGTGGGAAGATACGCAGTATTTT	CASSLVREWEDTQYF	15	TRBJ2-3	-	-	TRBV7-8
TGTGCCAGCAGCCAAGGAGGGCGGAGTACTGAAGCTTTCTTT	CASSQGGRSTEAFF	14	TRBJ1-1	-	-	TRBV3-1/TRBV3-2
TGTGCCAGCTCACCGTCCGGGGGGGGTGGCTACACCTTC	CASSPSGGGGYTF	13	TRBJ1-2	-	-	TRBV18
TGCAGTGCTAGTTCCGGGACAGGGTACGGGACCGGGGAGCTGTTTTTT	CSASSGTGYGTGELFF	16	TRBJ2-2	-	TRBD1	TRBV20-1
TGTGCCAGAAGCGGGCTCCGGGATACGCAGTATTTT	CARSGLRDTQYF	12	TRBJ2-3	-	-	TRBV2
TGTGCCAGCAGCTTAGAGGTCAGACAAGAGACCCAGTACTTC	CASSLEVRQETQYF	14	TRBJ2-5	once	-	TRBV11-2
TGTGCCAGCAGGGCCATGTGGAACACTGAAGCTTTCTTT	CASRAMWNTEAFF	13	TRBJ1-1	-	-	TRBV2
TGTGCCAGCAGCTTGCGGTCCGAGGCCTCTGAAGCTTTCTTT	CASSLRSEASEAFF	14	TRBJ1-1	-	-	TRBV5-4
TGTGCCAGCAGCTTGCGGGCAGATACGCAGTATTTT	CASSLRADTQYF	12	TRBJ2-3	-	-	TRBV5-6
TGCGCCAGCAGTGAGAGATCGCAATACTATGGCTACACCTTC	CASSERSQYYGYTF	14	TRBJ1-2	-	-	TRBV10-2
TGTGCCAGCAGCTTCACAGGGTCCGCTGGCTACACCTTC	CASSFTGSAGYTF	13	TRBJ1-2	-	-	TRBV11-2
TGTGCCACCGAAGAGGGACAGGGGATTCAGCCCCAGCATTTT	CATEEGQGIQPQHF	14	TRBJ1-5	-	TRBD1	TRBV15
TGCGCCAGCAGCTTCTCCGGGGAGACTGAAGCTTTCTTT	CASSFSGETEAFF	13	TRBJ1-1	-	-	TRBV5-1
TGTGCCAGCAGCCAAGGTCCCGGCAGTTTGAACACTGAAGCTTTCTTT	CASSQGPGSLNTEAFF	16	TRBJ1-1	-	-	TRBV3-1/TRBV3-2
TGTGCCACCAGCAGAGATAGAGCTGAAAAACTGTTTTTT	CATSRDRAEKLFF	13	TRBJ1-4	-	-	TRBV15
TGTGCCATCAGACGGTGGGCAGCGAACACTGAAGCTTTCTTT	CAIRRWAANTEAFF	14	TRBJ1-1	-	-	TRBV10-3
TGTGCCAGCAGCCAAGGACAGGGGGTACCTGAAGCTTTCTTT	CASSQGQGVPEAFF	14	TRBJ1-1	-	TRBD1	TRBV14
TGCGCCAGCAGCTCTAATGGGGGCTCTGGAAACACCATATATTTT	CASSSNGGSGNTIYF	15	TRBJ1-3	-	-	TRBV5-1
TGTGCCAGTCAGGGGCAGGGGGACACCGGGGAGCTGTTTTTT	CASQGQGDTGELFF	14	TRBJ2-2	-	TRBD1	TRBV6-5
TGTGCCAGTAGTATACAGGGGACAGTGAACACTGAAGCTTTCTTT	CASSIQGTVNTEAFF	15	TRBJ1-1	-	TRBD1	TRBV19
TGTGCCAGCAGCCAAGTTCCAGGGAAAGCTTTCTTT	CASSQVPGKAFF	12	TRBJ1-1	-	-	TRBV3-1/TRBV3-2
TGCGCCAGCAGCCCTGGACAGGGGGTAGGTCAGCCCCAGCATTTT	CASSPGQGVGQPQHF	15	TRBJ1-5	-	TRBD1	TRBV4-1
TGTGCCAGCAGCGTAGCTTGGTCGACTAGCGGGAGTAGCGAGCAGTTCTTC	CASSVAWSTSGSSEQFF	17	TRBJ2-1	-	TRBD2	TRBV9
TGTGCCAGCAGGAACCGGGACAGCGGTAATTCACCCCTCCACTTT	CASRNRDSGNSPLHF	15	TRBJ1-6	-	TRBD1	TRBV28
TGTGCCAGCAGCGCTAGCGGGAGCTCCTACAATGAGCAGTTCTTC	CASSASGSSYNEQFF	15	TRBJ2-1	-	TRBD2	TRBV6-4
TGTGCCAGCAGCCCCCCTGGCTCCTACGAGCAGTACTTC	CASSPPGSYEQYF	13	TRBJ2-7	-	-	TRBV14